These T cell receptor beta chains were read from a single sample in a study of T cells in localized non-small cell lung cancer. The data were produced by immunoSEQ multiplex PCR, yet TCRdb's version contains in-frame clones alone and is incomplete. Here the sample spans almost 30,000 clones, more than 75% being singletons. The sample in question was peripheral blood, obtained before any cancer treatment. The receptors derive from a female donor over 55 with stage III squamous cell lung carcinoma. Each CDR3 is given with its conserved first and last residue. D genes are given only for firm matches. Where a row states a size, it is once, few, many or the class of an expanded clone; other rows omit it.

cdr3_aa cdr3_nt d_call j_call v_call clone_size
CAISEGDSSNQPQHF TGTGCCATCAGTGAAGGGGACTCTAGCAATCAGCCCCAGCATTTT NA TRBJ1-5 TRBV10-3 NA
CASKWGPSDGELFF TGTGCCAGTAAATGGGGGCCCTCCGACGGGGAGCTGTTTTTT NA TRBJ2-2 TRBV19 NA
CASSPGTYNEQFF TGTGCCAGCTCACCAGGGACTTACAATGAGCAGTTCTTC NA TRBJ2-1 TRBV18 NA
CASSATRSSYNEQFF TGTGCCAGCAGTGCGACTAGGAGCTCCTACAATGAGCAGTTCTTC NA TRBJ2-1 TRBV2 once
CATSRDQGQSYEQFF TGTGCCACCAGCAGAGATCAGGGACAGTCCTATGAGCAGTTCTTC TRBD1 TRBJ2-1 TRBV15 NA
CASSYNPGGNTEAFF TGTGCCAGCAGTTACAATCCGGGCGGGAACACTGAAGCTTTCTTT NA TRBJ1-1 TRBV6-5 NA
CASSDNTGGGTGELFF TGTGCCAGCAGCGATAACACAGGGGGTGGGACCGGGGAGCTGTTTTTT TRBD1 TRBJ2-2 TRBV11-2 once
CASSATGTGIHEQYF TGTGCCAGCAGCGCCACCGGGACAGGGATCCACGAGCAGTACTTC TRBD1 TRBJ2-7 TRBV9 NA
CASSVGTVAGANVLTF TGTGCCAGCAGCGTAGGAACGGTCGCTGGGGCCAACGTCCTGACTTTC NA TRBJ2-6 TRBV9 NA
CASSSVDRSSYNSPLHF TGTGCCAGCAGTTCCGTGGACAGGAGCTCCTATAATTCACCCCTCCACTTT TRBD1 TRBJ1-6 TRBV28 NA
CSVEPRGRRSTDTQYF TGCAGCGTTGAGCCCAGGGGGCGAAGGAGTACAGATACGCAGTATTTT TRBD1 TRBJ2-3 TRBV29-1 NA
CATSTHDATNEKLFF TGTGCCACCAGCACCCACGACGCAACTAATGAAAAACTGTTTTTT NA TRBJ1-4 TRBV15 NA
CASSWGSEADTQYF TGTGCCAGCAGTTGGGGGAGTGAGGCAGATACGCAGTATTTT NA TRBJ2-3 TRBV10-3 NA
CASTLYRGPHEQYF TGTGCCAGCACTCTGTACAGGGGGCCACACGAGCAGTACTTC TRBD1 TRBJ2-7 TRBV2 NA
CASSLKEGEGRYTEAFF TGTGCCAGCAGCTTAAAAGAAGGGGAAGGTAGGTACACTGAAGCTTTCTTT NA TRBJ1-1 TRBV7-7 NA
CASSLAEAGTSEQYF TGCGCCAGCAGCTTGGCCGAGGCAGGGACGTCCGAGCAGTACTTC NA TRBJ2-7 TRBV5-1 NA
CASSLSEGAIRTDTQYF TGTGCCAGCAGTTTATCCGAGGGGGCTATACGCACAGATACGCAGTATTTT TRBD1 TRBJ2-3 TRBV27 once
CASQPGGGYEQYF TGTGCCTCGCAGCCGGGGGGTGGCTACGAGCAGTACTTC TRBD2 TRBJ2-7 TRBV6-6 NA
CASSLGLGEAFF TGCGCCAGCAGCCTAGGGTTAGGAGAAGCTTTCTTT NA TRBJ1-1 TRBV4-3 NA
CASSLGDSGTDTQYF TGTGCCAGCAGCTTAGGTGATAGCGGAACAGATACGCAGTATTTT NA TRBJ2-3 TRBV11-3 NA
CSVANYGYTF TGCAGCGTTGCCAACTATGGCTACACCTTC NA TRBJ1-2 TRBV29-1 NA
CASSLTYLDTQYF TGTGCCAGCAGCTTAACTTATCTGGATACGCAGTATTTT NA TRBJ2-3 TRBV7-6 NA
CASSFGDRNYEQYF TGCGCCAGCAGCTTTGGTGACCGAAACTACGAGCAGTACTTC NA TRBJ2-7 TRBV5-1 NA
CSVDRLGDNEQFF TGCAGCGTTGACCGACTGGGAGACAATGAGCAGTTCTTC NA TRBJ2-1 TRBV29-1 NA
CASRFRPGTGGTQYF TGTGCCAGCAGATTCCGTCCCGGGACAGGGGGTACGCAGTATTTT TRBD1 TRBJ2-3 TRBV6-5 NA
CASSLQGGTEAFF TGTGCCAGCAGTCTACAGGGAGGCACTGAAGCTTTCTTT NA TRBJ1-1 TRBV28 NA
CASSFSQGFYGYTF TGTGCCAGCAGCTTTTCTCAGGGATTCTATGGCTACACCTTC NA TRBJ1-2 TRBV7-2 NA
CATGLAGGSQETQYF TGTGCCACCGGACTAGCGGGGGGCTCACAAGAGACCCAGTACTTC TRBD2 TRBJ2-5 TRBV10-3 NA
CASSPLGTGVGETQYF TGTGCCAGCTCACCACTTGGGACCGGTGTGGGGGAGACCCAGTACTTC NA TRBJ2-5 TRBV18 once
CASSFGEGGPVDTQYF TGTGCCAGCAGTTTTGGTGAGGGGGGGCCTGTAGATACGCAGTATTTT NA TRBJ2-3 TRBV28 few
CASSIIAGSDNEQFF TGCGCCAGCAGCATCATAGCGGGGAGCGACAATGAGCAGTTCTTC TRBD2 TRBJ2-1 TRBV5-1 few
CASSFRDSASGEQYF TGTGCCAGCAGTTTCCGGGACAGCGCCTCGGGAGAGCAGTACTTC TRBD1 TRBJ2-7 TRBV6-5 NA
CASIPGQSASPLHF TGTGCCAGCATCCCCGGACAGTCGGCCTCACCCCTCCACTTT NA TRBJ1-6 TRBV28 NA
CASTTSGTQGETQYF TGTGCCAGCACCACTAGCGGGACCCAAGGGGAGACCCAGTACTTC TRBD2 TRBJ2-5 TRBV27 NA
CASSSTLASEQFF TGTGCCAGCAGCTCTACCCTAGCGAGTGAGCAGTTCTTC NA TRBJ2-1 TRBV7-8 NA
CATSKTYFGGQGAYEQYF TGTGCCACCAGCAAAACCTACTTCGGCGGACAGGGGGCCTACGAGCAGTACTTC TRBD1 TRBJ2-7 TRBV15 once
CASGRREGYNEQFF TGTGCCAGCGGGCGCCGGGAGGGCTACAATGAGCAGTTCTTC TRBD2 TRBJ2-1 TRBV6-1 NA
CASSPGGVTKNIQYF TGTGCCAGCAGCCCCGGGGGGGTGACCAAAAACATTCAGTACTTC TRBD2 TRBJ2-4 TRBV28 NA
CASSKRGTGDQPQHF TGTGCCAGCAGCAAACGGGGGACAGGGGATCAGCCCCAGCATTTT TRBD1 TRBJ1-5 TRBV9 few
CASSLRSGVAETQYF TGTGCCAGCAGCTTGAGGTCTGGAGTTGCGGAGACCCAGTACTTC NA TRBJ2-5 TRBV5-5 NA
CASSEGLTRSYEQYF TGTGCCAGCAGTGAAGGTCTAACTCGCTCCTACGAGCAGTACTTC NA TRBJ2-7 TRBV2 few
CASSNPSGRHTGELFF TGTGCCAGCTCAAACCCTAGCGGGAGGCACACCGGGGAGCTGTTTTTT TRBD2 TRBJ2-2 TRBV18 NA
CASSANRDNEQFF TGTGCCAGCAGTGCCAACAGAGACAATGAGCAGTTCTTC NA TRBJ2-1 TRBV2 NA
CASSSTQGFETQYF TGTGCCAGTAGTAGCACGCAGGGGTTCGAGACCCAGTACTTC NA TRBJ2-5 TRBV19 once
CASSRSGEETQYF TGTGCCAGCAGCCGATCAGGGGAAGAGACCCAGTACTTC NA TRBJ2-5 TRBV7-9 once
CASSDAGTGANTIYF TGTGCCAGCAGTGATGCCGGGACAGGGGCAAACACCATATATTTT TRBD1 TRBJ1-3 TRBV28 NA
CASSPATDLNYGYTF TGTGCCAGCTCACCAGCCACGGACTTAAACTATGGCTACACCTTC NA TRBJ1-2 TRBV18 NA
CASSLAGGPDTQYF TGTGCCAGCAGTTTAGCGGGGGGGCCTGATACGCAGTATTTT TRBD2 TRBJ2-3 TRBV2 NA
CASSFWGNEKLFF TGTGCCAGCAGCTTTTGGGGTAATGAAAAACTGTTTTTT NA TRBJ1-4 TRBV7-2 NA
CASNTGPNTGELFF TGTGCCAGCAACACAGGACCGAACACCGGGGAGCTGTTTTTT NA TRBJ2-2 TRBV6-4 NA
CASSPLTGGLEQFF TGTGCCAGCTCACCATTGACAGGGGGGCTTGAGCAGTTCTTC TRBD1 TRBJ2-1 TRBV18 NA
CASSSQRENTGELFF TGTGCCAGCAGCTCACAGCGGGAGAACACCGGGGAGCTGTTTTTT TRBD2 TRBJ2-2 TRBV11-3 NA
CASSHRTEDEKLFF TGTGCCAGCAGCCATCGGACGGAAGATGAAAAACTGTTTTTT NA TRBJ1-4 TRBV14 few
CASSAYNEQFF TGTGCCAGCTCAGCCTACAATGAGCAGTTCTTC NA TRBJ2-1 TRBV2 once